One sample yielded the 10 T cell receptor beta chains listed below, sequenced in a study of cytomegalovirus exposure and HLA in healthy donors. The PCR ran on 60 Vbeta and 13 Jbeta primers. Here immunoSEQ multiplex PCR was the method, and the copy in TCRdb shows in-frame clones only, minus some. The table records more than 100,000 clones, about 71% of them present only once. The material sequenced was PBMCs. Receptors were obtained from a woman in her forties or fifties in good health and CMV-seronegative.

This sequence joins TRBV11-2 and TRBJ2-1; D is uncertain. Trimming took 8 bases from V and 0 from J, leaving 11 bases between them. This CDR3 comprises 14 residues. Germline-derived CDR1 and CDR2 are SGHAT and FQNNGV. This chain's CDR3 is CASDPGTSYNEQFF. As DNA, the CDR3 is TGTGCCAGCGACCCAGGAACCTCCTACAATGAGCAGTTCTTC. Filled out from reference TRBV11-2 and TRBJ2-1, the complete variable domain reads EAGVAQSPRYKIIEKRQSVAFWCNPISGHATLYWYQQILGQGPKLLIQFQNNGVVDDSQLPKDRFSAERLKGVDSTLKIQPAKLEDSAVYLCASDPGTSYNEQFFGPGTRLTVL.

V is TRBV7-6 and J is TRBJ2-7; 12 nucleotides align to TRBD1. Germline CDR1 and CDR2: SGHVS and FNYEAQ. This CDR3 spans 14 amino acids. After removal of 4 bases from V and 9 bases from J, the junction contained 7 bases not matched to a gene. The DNA of the CDR3 is TGTGCCAGCAGCTCCGGGACAGGGGGCATTGGGCAGTACTTC. It encodes CASSSGTGGIGQYF.

V and J are TRBV5-4 and TRBJ2-5; D is perhaps TRBD1 (6 bases). V was clipped by 3 bases and J by 0 bases, with 9 bases between them. The CDR3 is 14 amino acids. Germline V gene lookup returns CDR1 SGHNT and CDR2 YYREEE (reference sequence). As DNA, the CDR3 is TGTGCCAGCAGCTCCCGACAGGACCAAGAGACCCAGTACTTC. Translated: CASSSRQDQETQYF.

This clone was observed a few times. The chain has TRBV7-9 and TRBJ2-3, with 7 bases that match TRBD1. Germline trimming cut 8 bases from V and 2 bases from J; bases unmatched to any gene: 10. CDR1 and CDR2 (germline): SEHNR, FQNEAQ (reference sequence). This CDR3 contains 15 residues. In DNA form, the CDR3 reads TGTGCCAGCTCCAGCAGGGGGAAAGACACAGATACGCAGTATTTT. This gives the protein CASSSRGKDTDTQYF.

This clone was counted between two and nine times. V and J are TRBV7-9 and TRBJ2-2; 8 nucleotides match TRBD1. The CDR3 loop spans 16 amino acids. Trimming removed 8 bases from V and 0 bases from J; junction bases left unmatched: 8. The germline CDR1 and CDR2 sequences are SEHNR and FQNEAQ (reference sequence). CDR3 amino acids: CASSSSGGPNTGELFF. The CDR3 DNA follows: TGTGCCAGCTCATCATCAGGGGGCCCGAACACCGGGGAGCTGTTTTTT.

The chain links TRBV25-1 to TRBJ1-6; 7 bases match TRBD1. Germline CDR1 and CDR2: MGHDK and SYGVNS. Unmatched junction bases numbered 4, after V lost 6 bases and J lost 8 bases. The CDR3 is made up of 13 amino acids. DNA of the CDR3: TGTGCCAGCAGGAGAGGGGGCGATTCACCCCTCCACTTT. Residues: CASRRGGDSPLHF.

The V and J genes are TRBV5-8 and TRBJ2-3; D might be TRBD2 (5 bases). CDR3 length: 16 residues. Trimming stripped 0 bases from V and 0 bases from J, with 11 bases between. CDR1 SGHTS and CDR2 YDEGEE come from the germline V gene. The CDR3 sequence is CASSLEGRESTDTQYF. CDR3 nucleotides: TGTGCCAGCAGCTTGGAAGGCCGGGAAAGCACAGATACGCAGTATTTT.

This clone was seen a single time. The chain employs TRBV18 and TRBJ2-7; 9 positions agree with TRBD2. The CDR3 extends over 15 amino acids. Germline-derived CDR1 and CDR2 are KGHSH and LQKENI. The V and J ends lost 6 bases and 1 base, in that order; junction bases with no gene match: 7. The CDR3 nucleotides read TGTGCCAGCTCGCCCCCGGGACTAGCTTCCTACGAGCAGTACTTC. Amino acids: CASSPPGLASYEQYF.

This rearrangement joins TRBV16 to TRBJ1-1; 7 bases align to TRBD1. The junction had 6 bases not matched to a gene; V was cut back by 4 bases and J by 1 base. Germline V lookup: CDR1 KGHSY, CDR2 FQNENV. This CDR3 is 15 amino acids long. The CDR3 protein is CASSRDAGGNTEAFF. The CDR3 DNA reads as TGTGCCAGCAGCCGTGACGCAGGGGGGAACACTGAAGCTTTCTTT.

In this sample, this clone turned up once. The genes are TRBV7-8 and TRBJ1-5; TRBD1 might be the D (5 bases). Germline values: CDR1 SGHVS, CDR2 FQNEAQ. This CDR3 comprises 13 residues. V was pared by 5 bases and J by 3 bases, with 8 bases between. CDR3 DNA: TGTGCCAGCAGCAAACAGGTCAATCAGCCCCAGCATTTT. Amino acid sequence: CASSKQVNQPQHF.